This T cell receptor beta chain was captured in a study of T cells in localized non-small cell lung cancer. Study conclusions and caveats: The tumor had only one region sequenced, so heterogeneity remains possible. Uninvolved adjacent lung had higher T cell clonality than tumor and all other tissues. Adjacent lung tissue had a median about 58 of the top 100 clones found in the tumor. There was an association of higher blood T cell density with longer overall survival.

In regard to this clone: As yet, its antigen is unknown.

TCRdb's table, derived via immunoSEQ multiplex PCR, lists solely in-frame clones and lacks some. The data hold some 90,000 clones, with roughly 89% observed a single time. Germline-derived CDR1 and CDR2 are SGHRS and YFSETQ. Unmatched junction bases numbered 4, after V lost 4 bases and J lost 7 bases. The CDR3 spans 12 residues. The chain couples TRBV5-1 to TRBJ2-7; 8 positions agree with TRBD1. Material: peripheral blood, obtained before any cancer treatment. The TCR originated in a man aged 40-75 years with stage I squamous cell lung carcinoma. The CDR3 bases are TGCGCCAGCAGCGGACAGGGTAAAGAGCAGTACTTC. Protein product: CASSGQGKEQYF.